Listed below are T cell receptor beta chains from one sample, sequenced in a study of shared clonotypes between healthy human individuals. Sequencing used immunoSEQ multiplex PCR; TCRdb keeps in-frame clones, though not all of them. The sample carries around 2.1 million clones, approximately 95% recorded once. The sequenced sample was naive CD4+ T cells sorted from blood. The receptors here all came from a young man in good health. Both conserved end residues are part of each CDR3. The order of the fields is CDR3 protein, CDR3 DNA, V gene, D gene, J gene. A D gene is named only where the DNA matches it firmly.

CDR3 protein: CASSVGQGGTEAFF
CDR3 DNA: TGTGCCAGCAGTGTGGGACAGGGGGGGACTGAAGCTTTCTTT
V gene: TRBV6-1
D gene: TRBD1
J gene: TRBJ1-1

CDR3 protein: CASATGQSYNSPLHF
CDR3 DNA: TGTGCCAGCGCTACTGGGCAGTCCTATAATTCACCCCTCCACTTT
V gene: TRBV6-5
D gene: NA
J gene: TRBJ1-6

CDR3 protein: CASSFGTPNTGELFF
CDR3 DNA: TGCGCCAGCAGCTTCGGGACTCCGAACACCGGGGAGCTGTTTTTT
V gene: TRBV5-1
D gene: NA
J gene: TRBJ2-2

CDR3 protein: CASSFTLGDTQYF
CDR3 DNA: TGCGCCAGCAGCTTCACCCTTGGAGATACGCAGTATTTT
V gene: TRBV5-1
D gene: NA
J gene: TRBJ2-3

CDR3 protein: CASSLDGFGYTF
CDR3 DNA: TGTGCCAGCAGCTTAGACGGGTTCGGCTACACCTTC
V gene: TRBV13
D gene: NA
J gene: TRBJ1-2

CDR3 protein: CASSGERGNQPQHF
CDR3 DNA: TGTGCCAGCAGCGGGGAGAGGGGCAATCAGCCCCAGCATTTT
V gene: TRBV6-5
D gene: NA
J gene: TRBJ1-5

CDR3 protein: CASSANNYGYTF
CDR3 DNA: TGTGCCAGCAGTGCCAATAACTATGGCTACACCTTC
V gene: TRBV2
D gene: NA
J gene: TRBJ1-2

CDR3 protein: CASSNRVGEKLFF
CDR3 DNA: TGTGCCAGCAGCAACAGGGTAGGGGAAAAACTGTTTTTT
V gene: TRBV6-6
D gene: NA
J gene: TRBJ1-4

CDR3 protein: CAISVNRAKYEQYF
CDR3 DNA: TGTGCCATCAGTGTAAACAGGGCAAAGTACGAGCAGTACTTC
V gene: TRBV10-3
D gene: NA
J gene: TRBJ2-7

CDR3 protein: CAISESGGNQPQHF
CDR3 DNA: TGTGCCATCAGTGAGTCAGGTGGCAATCAGCCCCAGCATTTT
V gene: TRBV10-3
D gene: NA
J gene: TRBJ1-5

CDR3 protein: CASSAGYDSSYEQYF
CDR3 DNA: TGTGCCAGCAGCGCCGGGTACGACAGCTCCTACGAGCAGTACTTC
V gene: TRBV6-1
D gene: NA
J gene: TRBJ2-7

CDR3 protein: CASSLLGTYEQYF
CDR3 DNA: TGCGCCAGCAGCTTGTTGGGGACATACGAGCAGTACTTC
V gene: TRBV5-1
D gene: NA
J gene: TRBJ2-7

CDR3 protein: CASSPQKSYEQYF
CDR3 DNA: TGTGCCAGCTCACCACAGAAAAGCTACGAGCAGTACTTC
V gene: TRBV18
D gene: NA
J gene: TRBJ2-7

CDR3 protein: CAVQGAVGNTIYF
CDR3 DNA: TGTGCCGTACAGGGGGCGGTTGGAAACACCATATATTTT
V gene: TRBV6-1
D gene: TRBD1
J gene: TRBJ1-3

CDR3 protein: CASRQGQLYNSPLHF
CDR3 DNA: TGTGCCAGCAGACAGGGGCAACTTTATAATTCACCCCTCCACTTT
V gene: TRBV6-5
D gene: TRBD1
J gene: TRBJ1-6

CDR3 protein: CASSLGDRGLETQYF
CDR3 DNA: TGCGCCAGCAGCTTGGGGGACAGGGGGCTCGAGACCCAGTACTTC
V gene: TRBV5-1
D gene: TRBD1
J gene: TRBJ2-5

CDR3 protein: CASSYSHGRNEQFF
CDR3 DNA: TGTGCCAGCAGTTACTCTCACGGACGGAATGAGCAGTTCTTC
V gene: TRBV6-5
D gene: NA
J gene: TRBJ2-1

CDR3 protein: CASSELGGLDGYTF
CDR3 DNA: TGTGCCAGCAGTGAATTGGGGGGATTGGATGGCTACACCTTC
V gene: TRBV25-1
D gene: NA
J gene: TRBJ1-2

CDR3 protein: CASRIRGQPEKLFF
CDR3 DNA: TGTGCCAGCAGGATACGGGGACAGCCTGAAAAACTGTTTTTT
V gene: TRBV28
D gene: TRBD1
J gene: TRBJ1-4